The 24 T cell receptor beta chains listed next were all sequenced from one sample in a study of OX40 agonist ivuxolimab in advanced cancers. This table comes from immunoSEQ multiplex PCR, and its TCRdb copy is limited to in-frame clones, with some not included. The sample contains some 100,000 clones, about 90% of which appear only once. Specimen: CD4+ or CD8+ T cells sorted from blood, collected in a trial of the OX40 agonist ivuxolimab. Every receptor here comes from an adult with an advanced solid tumor such as melanoma, head and neck, liver or kidney cancer.

The rearrangement joins TRBV5-1 to TRBJ1-1, with D unresolved. From germline, CDR1 is SGHRS and CDR2 YFSETQ. V lost 0 bases and J 4 bases, leaving 16 bases between the germline ends. The CDR3 loop spans 16 amino acids. The CDR3 loop reads CASSLGAGNSFTEAFF. CDR3 in DNA: TGCGCCAGCAGCTTGGGAGCGGGGAATTCGTTCACTGAAGCTTTCTTT.

The V gene is TRBV28, the J gene TRBJ1-5; a weak D match, TRBD1 (5 bases). CDR1 is MDHEN and CDR2 is SYDVKM in the germline V gene. V was shortened by 5 bases and J by 7 bases, with 15 bases between the two germline ends. CDR3 length: 14 amino acids. CDR3 nucleotide sequence: TGTGCCAGCAGTGCTCAGGCCCCAGGGCAGCCCCAGCATTTT. This translates into CASSAQAPGQPQHF.

The chain employs TRBV10-3 and TRBJ1-1; D possibly corresponds to TRBD1 (5 bases). V was shortened by 10 bases and J by 1 base, with 13 bases between the two germline ends. CDR1 is ENHRY, CDR2 SYGVKD, per germline. The CDR3 has 13 amino acids. CDR3 DNA: TGTGCCACCGAGACAGCAACGAACACTGAAGCTTTCTTT. Translated, it gives CATETATNTEAFF.

The V gene is TRBV7-2, the J gene TRBJ2-4; TRBD1 is a possible D gene (6 bases). The CDR3 totals 14 residues. Per germline, CDR1 SGHTA and CDR2 FQGNSA. V was cut by 6 bases and J by 3 bases, with 12 bases left in between. Written as DNA, the CDR3 is TGTGCCAGCAGTACCGGACAGAGCAAAAACATTCAGTACTTC. This codes for CASSTGQSKNIQYF.

The gene calls are TRBV18 and TRBJ1-2; D is undetermined. CDR3 size: 13 residues. Germline CDR1 is KGHSH and CDR2 is LQKENI. The germline V and J ends were trimmed by 3 bases and 3 bases, with 8 bases remaining between them. The chain's CDR3 is CASSPADDYGYTF. The CDR3 nucleotides are TGTGCCAGCTCACCGGCAGATGACTATGGCTACACCTTC.

This clone was detected once. The V call is TRBV5-4, the J call TRBJ2-5, with 12 nucleotides matching TRBD1. Trimming cost V 4 bases and J 5 bases; bases outside gene matches: 9. There are 16 residues in the CDR3. Germline CDR1 is SGHNT and CDR2 is YYREEE (reference sequence). The CDR3 nucleotides read TGTGCCAGCAGCGGAGGGGGGACAGGGGGCATCGAGACCCAGTACTTC. Its protein is CASSGGGTGGIETQYF. The entire variable domain, with the rest obtained from reference TRBV5-4 and TRBJ2-5, is as follows: ETGVTQSPTHLIKTRGQQVTLRCSSQSGHNTVSWYQQALGQGPQFIFQYYREEENGRGNFPPRFSGLQFPNYSSELNVNALELDDSALYLCASSGGGTGGIETQYFGPGTRLLVL.

This sequence joins TRBV4-3 and TRBJ1-2; maybe TRBD1 (5 bases). CDR1 is LGHNA, CDR2 YSLEER, per germline. The germline V and J ends were trimmed by 4 bases and 4 bases, with 28 bases remaining between them. The CDR3 totals 19 residues. In DNA, the CDR3 is TGCGCCAGCAGCCTCGGGAAGGACATTCCGAAGGGGTATAGCTATGGCTACACCTTC. Translating gives CASSLGKDIPKGYSYGYTF.

This chain links TRBV7-2 with TRBJ1-1; D remains ambiguous. The CDR3 is 13 amino acids. Germline V gene lookup returns CDR1 SGHTA and CDR2 FQGNSA. V lost 2 bases to trimming and J lost 2 bases, with 6 bases between them. Here the CDR3 DNA reads TGTGCCAGCAGCTTAATAAGAAACACTGAAGCTTTCTTT. Translated, it gives CASSLIRNTEAFF. Based on the CDR3 plus reference TRBV7-2 and TRBJ1-1, the full variable domain is GAGVSQSPSNKVTEKGKDVELRCDPISGHTALYWYRQSLGQGLEFLIYFQGNSAPDKSGLPSDRFSAERTGGSVSTLTIQRTQQEDSAVYLCASSLIRNTEAFFGQGTRLTVV.

This sequence joins TRBV10-1 and TRBJ1-5, with no clear D. The CDR3 spans 15 residues. Germline assignment: CDR1 WNHNN and CDR2 SYGVQD (reference sequence). V dropped 4 bases and J dropped 2 bases, with 12 bases sitting between them. The CDR3 nucleotides are TGCGCCAGCAGTGCCGACAAGCACGGCAATCAGCCCCAGCATTTT. It codes for CASSADKHGNQPQHF.

The rearrangement uses TRBV30 and TRBJ1-2, with 7 bases identical to TRBD1. Germline V gene data show CDR1 as GTSNPN and CDR2 as SVGIG (reference sequence). The CDR3 runs 13 residues. The junction had 2 bases not matched to a gene; V was cut back by 0 bases and J by 4 bases. CDR3 region: CAWSVQGSYGYTF. The CDR3 DNA reads as TGTGCCTGGAGTGTACAGGGGAGCTATGGCTACACCTTC.

The chain employs TRBV19 and TRBJ2-5, with D hard to call. This CDR3 is built from 12 residues. Germline-derived CDR1 and CDR2 are LNHDA and SQIVND (reference sequence). Between the trimmed V and J ends, which lost 3 bases and 5 bases, there was a span of 7 bases. CDR3 coding DNA: TGTGCCAGTAGTATCTCGGCGGAGACCCAGTACTTC. Its protein product is CASSISAETQYF.

This chain connects TRBV4-3 to TRBJ1-3; D ambiguous. Germline V gene lookup returns CDR1 LGHNA and CDR2 YSLEER. V gave up 1 base and J gave up 0 bases, with 7 bases separating them. The CDR3 sequence is 15 residues long. The CDR3 loop reads CASSQGRASGNTIYF. CDR3 DNA: TGCGCCAGCAGCCAAGGCAGAGCCTCTGGAAACACCATATATTTT.

The chain employs TRBV30 and TRBJ2-3; TRBD2 agrees at 10 bases. The CDR3 is 15 amino acids. J gave up 1 base and V 5 bases, and 6 bases lay outside the gene matches. Germline-derived CDR1 and CDR2 are GTSNPN and SVGIG (reference sequence). DNA for the CDR3: TGTGCCTGGTCGACCCTAGCGGGGGGCACAGATACGCAGTATTTT. Translated, it gives CAWSTLAGGTDTQYF.

This clone was detected only once. The J gene is TRBJ2-1, the V gene TRBV5-1; maybe TRBD2 (7 bases). Germline CDR1 reads SGHRS; CDR2 reads YFSETQ. The CDR3 totals 15 residues. Trimming shortened V by 10 bases and J by 2 bases, and 19 bases separated the two germline ends. CDR3 loop: CAGRFGGPPYNEQFF. The CDR3, as DNA: TGCGCCGGCCGGTTCGGGGGGCCCCCCTACAATGAGCAGTTCTTC.

V and J are TRBV7-2 and TRBJ2-3; possible D gene TRBD2, 6 bases. Looked up from germline, CDR1 is SGHTA and CDR2 is FQGNSA. V was pared by 5 bases and J by 2 bases, with 8 bases between. This CDR3 spans 13 amino acids. The CDR3 is CASSRDSTDTQYF. The CDR3 DNA reads TGTGCCAGCAGCAGGGACTCCACAGATACGCAGTATTTT.

The J gene is TRBJ2-3, the V gene TRBV5-1; no reliable D call. The germline gives CDR1 SGHRS, CDR2 YFSETQ. V dropped 0 bases and J dropped 0 bases, with 11 bases sitting between them. The CDR3 covers 16 residues. CDR3: CASSLAAASSTDTQYF. Written as DNA, the CDR3 is TGCGCCAGCAGCTTGGCAGCAGCTTCTAGCACAGATACGCAGTATTTT.

This chain connects TRBV5-6 to TRBJ2-6; D is possibly TRBD1 (5 bases). The CDR3 totals 18 residues. Trimming took 1 base from V and 0 from J, leaving 14 bases between them. Germline CDR1 is SGHDT and CDR2 is YYEEEE. CDR3 amino acids: CASSLKGPIFSGANVLTF. DNA of the CDR3: TGTGCCAGCAGCTTGAAGGGGCCGATCTTCTCTGGGGCCAACGTCCTGACTTTC.

In DNA, the CDR3 is TGCGCCAGCAGCCCCGGGGCGAGCTCTGGAAACACCATATATTTT. It encodes CASSPGASSGNTIYF. The genes are TRBV5-1 and TRBJ1-3; a possible D gene is TRBD1 (5 bases). CDR1 is SGHRS, CDR2 YFSETQ, per germline. The CDR3 spans 15 residues. The V end lost 4 bases, the J end lost 0 bases, and 11 bases lay between the germline ends.

The gene calls are TRBV4-2 and TRBJ2-3; D is undetermined. Trimming took 4 bases from V and 2 from J, leaving 4 bases between them. CDR3 length equals 12 residues. Germline V gene lookup returns CDR1 LGHNA and CDR2 YNFKEQ. The CDR3 DNA reads TGTGCCAGCAGCCTTGACACAGATACGCAGTATTTT. Translated: CASSLDTDTQYF.

The chain couples TRBV11-2 to TRBJ1-2; no definite D call. In germline, CDR1 is SGHAT, CDR2 FQNNGV. Trimming pared 3 bases from V and 0 bases from J, leaving 11 bases between. The length of the CDR3 is 15 residues. CDR3 region: CASSLVGVTNYGYTF. The CDR3 DNA sequence: TGTGCCAGCAGCTTGGTTGGCGTAACTAACTATGGCTACACCTTC.

In this sample, this clone turned up a few times. This chain connects TRBV19 to TRBJ1-2; no reliable D call. Trimming left V 5 bases short and J 4 bases short, with 17 bases between. The germline gives CDR1 LNHDA, CDR2 SQIVND (reference sequence). The CDR3 has 15 amino acids. CDR3 DNA: TGTGCCAGTAGTTCCGACCAATGGCGGACCTATGGCTACACCTTC. Translating it yields CASSSDQWRTYGYTF.

The CDR3 sequence is CASSLEGKTEKLFF. CDR3 DNA: TGCGCCAGCAGCTTGGAGGGCAAGACTGAAAAACTGTTTTTT. The chain uses TRBV5-1 and TRBJ1-4; no firm D call. Trimming cost V 0 bases and J 7 bases, with 10 bases left between them. The V gene's germline CDR1 is SGHRS and CDR2 YFSETQ. The CDR3 has 14 residues.

The chain couples TRBV9 to TRBJ2-1; D is perhaps TRBD1 or TRBD2 (6 bases each). Germline loops: CDR1 SGDLS, CDR2 YYNGEE. The CDR3 spans 14 residues. Between the trimmed V and J ends, which lost 5 bases and 9 bases, there was a span of 18 bases. CDR3 protein: CASSAEGTRGEQFF. DNA of the CDR3: TGTGCCAGCAGTGCGGAGGGGACACGGGGTGAGCAGTTCTTC.

V and J are TRBV5-1 and TRBJ2-5; D may correspond to TRBD1 or TRBD2 (5 bases each). CDR1 and CDR2 from the germline V gene are SGHRS and YFSETQ. V lost 7 bases to trimming and J lost 2 bases, with 18 bases between them. The CDR3 extends over 15 amino acids. The CDR3, as DNA: TGCGCCAGCGGTTTAGGGACGGGAATTCAAGAGACCCAGTACTTC. Amino acid sequence: CASGLGTGIQETQYF.